The next 25 T cell receptor beta chains were all read from a single sample in a study of blood T cells in healthy people across ages. The authors ran a second PCR of 7 to 11 cycles using a sample-barcoded 5' primer and a J-beta primer mix. TCRdb called the 5' RACE reads again in MiXCR, with one record for every CDR3 protein. The sample includes 1.5 million to 2 million distinct CDR3 sequences, 28% of them seen just once. Input material: blood. The receptors stem from a woman aged 25 to 39 in good health.

J is TRBJ2-3 and V is TRBV7-6; the match to TRBD2 covers 7 bases. Germline V lookup: CDR1 SGHVS, CDR2 FNYEAQ. V shed 5 bases, J shed 4 bases, and the junction held 9 bases outside the gene matches. The CDR3 length is 15 residues. Written as DNA, the CDR3 is TGTGCCAGCAGCCTGGGCGGGAGACCCTCAGATACGCAGTATTTT. It is translated as CASSLGGRPSDTQYF.

The gene calls are TRBV4-2 and TRBJ2-1; possible D gene TRBD2, 5 bases. The CDR3 length is 16 residues. The V end lost 0 bases, the J end lost 5 bases, and 14 bases lay between the germline ends. Germline CDR1 is LGHNA and CDR2 is YNFKEQ. CDR3 residues: CASSQDKAGGNNEQFF. CDR3 nucleotides: TGTGCCAGCAGCCAAGATAAGGCGGGCGGAAACAATGAGCAGTTCTTC.

J is TRBJ1-2 and V is TRBV7-7; D gene unclear. CDR3 length: 13 amino acids. Deletions cut 6 bases from V and 6 bases from J, with 14 bases between. Germline-derived CDR1 and CDR2 are SSHAT and FNYEAQ (reference sequence). The CDR3 sequence is CASRPSKCDGYTF. Here the CDR3 DNA reads TGTGCCAGCAGACCAAGCAAATGCGATGGCTACACCTTC.

This clonotype was counted only a few times. J is TRBJ2-3 and V is TRBV20-1; 10 nucleotides align to TRBD2. V shed 5 bases and J 2 bases; nucleotides not matched to a gene: 4. The CDR3 is 14 amino acids. Germline-derived CDR1 and CDR2 are DFQATT and SNEGSKA (reference sequence). CDR3 coding DNA: TGCAGTGCTCGGACTAGCGGAGTCACAGATACGCAGTATTTT. It encodes CSARTSGVTDTQYF.

Regarding this clonotype: A clone one base away is much larger, so this may be a read error. The CDR3 loop is CACSGNLAGLSYEQYF. As DNA, the CDR3 is TGTGCCTGCAGCGGTAACCTAGCGGGACTGTCCTACGAGCAGTACTTC. The chain is built from TRBV7-9 and TRBJ2-7, with 9 bases matching TRBD2. CDR3 length: 16 amino acids. Germline-derived CDR1 and CDR2 are SEHNR and FQNEAQ (reference sequence).

This clonotype was found many times. The chain carries TRBV6-6 and TRBJ1-5; TRBD1 aligns across 10 bases. After removal of 8 bases from V and 5 bases from J, the junction contained 3 bases not matched to a gene. There are 13 residues in the CDR3. Germline CDR1 reads MNHNY; CDR2 reads SVGAGI (reference sequence). DNA of the CDR3: TGTGCCAGCTCCGGGACAGGGGATCAGCCCCAGCATTTT. This gives the protein CASSGTGDQPQHF.

The chain links TRBV10-3 to TRBJ2-3; 10 bases agree with TRBD2. Germline V gene lookup returns CDR1 ENHRY and CDR2 SYGVKD. V gave up 6 bases and J gave up 4 bases; unmatched junction bases: 7. The CDR3 consists of 15 residues. The CDR3 spells CAISSSGSPADTQYF. CDR3 coding DNA: TGTGCCATCAGCTCTAGCGGGAGTCCCGCAGATACGCAGTATTTT.

The rearrangement joins TRBV18 to TRBJ2-7; 8 bases agree with TRBD2. The J call could be wrong; TRBJ2-1 is a better fit for the DNA end. CDR3 size: 12 residues. The germline CDR1 and CDR2 sequences are KGHSH and LQKENI. The CDR3 protein is CASSPIAGLQFF. Written as DNA, the CDR3 is TGTGCCAGCTCCCCCATAGCGGGATTGCAGTTCTTC.

V gene TRBV7-2 combines with J gene TRBJ2-5; 8 bases agree with TRBD2. V shed 5 bases and J 13 bases; nucleotides not matched to a gene: 18. CDR3 length equals 15 residues. CDR1 is SGHTA and CDR2 is FQGNSA in the germline V gene. Written as DNA, the CDR3 is TGTGCCAGCAGCCCCGGGGGGGCCATGTCCCATGAGCGGTACTTC. Translated: CASSPGGAMSHERYF.

This sequence joins TRBV15 and TRBJ1-5; the D is unclear. The V end was cut by 0 bases, the J end by 0 bases, with 12 bases between. The germline CDR1 and CDR2 sequences are LNHNV and YYDKDF (reference sequence). The CDR3 has 17 amino acids. The CDR3 nucleotides read TGTGCCACCAGCAGAGATCGGGCGGATACTAGCAATCAGCCCCAGCATTTT. Translation: CATSRDRADTSNQPQHF.

This clonotype appeared a few times. The chain has TRBV12-3 or TRBV12-4 and TRBJ2-1, with D tentatively TRBD2 (5 bases). This CDR3 spans 15 amino acids. Trimming pared 5 bases from V and 1 base from J, leaving 12 bases between. The CDR3 loop reads CASSPRIASYNEQFF. CDR3 coding DNA: TGTGCCAGCAGTCCCCGTATAGCGTCCTACAATGAGCAGTTCTTC.

The DNA of the CDR3 is TGTGCCAGCAGAATAGATGGACTAGCGGACAATGAGCAGTTCTTC. Encoded protein: CASRIDGLADNEQFF. This chain links TRBV2 with TRBJ2-1; TRBD2 matches at 10 bases. The V gene end was trimmed by 6 bases and the J gene end by 5 bases; junction bases not matched to a gene: 7. The germline V gene encodes CDR1 SNHLY and CDR2 FYNNEI. The CDR3 is 15 amino acids.

The chain combines TRBV5-1 with TRBJ2-7; D is tentatively TRBD1 or TRBD2 (5 bases each). Deletions cut 2 bases from V and 2 bases from J, with 32 bases between. Germline CDR1 SGHRS, CDR2 YFSETQ. CDR3 size: 21 residues. In DNA form, the CDR3 reads TGCGCCAGCAGCTTTTCTTCTTGGGCGTCCAAAGAACGGGGACCCCCCTACGAGCAGTACTTC. It codes for CASSFSSWASKERGPPYEQYF.

In this sample, this clonotype turned up once. This sequence joins TRBV12-3 or TRBV12-4 and TRBJ2-2; D gene unclear. The CDR3 is 14 amino acids. Trimming removed 9 bases from V and 7 bases from J, with 18 bases in between. CDR3 sequence: CASSRALGVGELFF. The DNA for the CDR3 is TGTGCCAGTAGCCGCGCTCTTGGGGTCGGGGAGCTGTTTTTT.

This clonotype appeared a few times. CDR3 DNA: TGCGCCAGCAGTCCCAGTTACGACTACGAGCAGTACTTC. It translates to CASSPSYDYEQYF. The rearrangement joins TRBV5-1 to TRBJ2-7; no definite D call. V dropped 5 bases and J dropped 3 bases, with 12 bases sitting between them. Germline values: CDR1 SGHRS, CDR2 YFSETQ. This CDR3 has 13 amino acids.

Many counts were recorded for this clonotype. The chain combines TRBV4-1 with TRBJ1-2; no clear D. The CDR3 has 14 residues. The V gene's germline CDR1 is MGHRA and CDR2 YSYEKL. V lost 0 bases and J lost 2, with 7 bases in between. In nucleotides, the CDR3 is TGCGCCAGCAGCCAAGATGTTTCCAACTATGGCTACACCTTC. Protein product: CASSQDVSNYGYTF.

This clonotype was detected only once. This rearrangement joins TRBV24-1 to TRBJ2-1; 11 positions agree with TRBD2. CDR1 is KGHDR, CDR2 SFDVKD, per germline. Losses at the gene ends were 6 bases for V and 11 bases for J; bases not matched to a gene: 5. The CDR3 runs to 13 residues. CDR3 sequence reads: CATSSGTSGKQFF. The DNA for the CDR3 is TGTGCCACCAGTTCCGGGACTAGCGGTAAGCAGTTCTTC.

This clonotype was counted many times. V gene TRBV28 combines with J gene TRBJ2-7; no definite D call. Germline CDR1 is MDHEN and CDR2 is SYDVKM. This CDR3 is 16 amino acids long. V was shortened by 6 bases and J by 2 bases, with 20 bases between the two germline ends. The CDR3 sequence: CASRLNRVSRPYEQYF. The CDR3 DNA reads as TGTGCCAGCAGGCTGAACCGGGTCTCCCGTCCCTACGAGCAGTACTTC.

At least ten counts were recorded for this clonotype. The chain combines TRBV7-9 with TRBJ2-4, with TRBD1 matching over 9 bases. V shed 4 bases and J 2 bases; nucleotides not matched to a gene: 3. Germline CDR1 reads SEHNR; CDR2 reads FQNEAQ (reference sequence). The CDR3 has 15 amino acids. CDR3 residues: CASSSGTGPKNIQYF. CDR3 DNA sequence: TGTGCCAGCAGCTCGGGGACAGGGCCCAAAAACATTCAGTACTTC.

V is TRBV20-1 and J is TRBJ2-1; D gene uncertain. V lost 3 bases, J lost 8 bases, and 5 bases lay in between. The CDR3 totals 10 residues. Looked up from germline, CDR1 is DFQATT and CDR2 is SNEGSKA (reference sequence). This chain's CDR3 is CSASPHEQFF. DNA of the CDR3: TGCAGTGCTAGCCCCCATGAGCAGTTCTTC.

J is TRBJ2-5 and V is TRBV20-1; 13 bases fit TRBD2. This CDR3 comprises 18 residues. Germline V gene data show CDR1 as DFQATT and CDR2 as SNEGSKA (reference sequence). V lost 5 bases to trimming and J lost 0 bases; unmatched junction nucleotides: 12. This CDR3 reads CSALKPLAGGVYQETQYF. The CDR3 region has the DNA TGCAGTGCTTTAAAACCACTAGCGGGAGGGGTGTACCAAGAGACCCAGTACTTC.

V is TRBV5-5 and J is TRBJ2-7, with TRBD1 identical over 10 bases. V dropped 0 bases and J dropped 3; count of bases not matched to a gene: 6. This CDR3 comprises 16 residues. Germline V lookup: CDR1 SGHKS, CDR2 YYEKEE (reference sequence). CDR3 protein: CASSLDPGQGYYEQYF. CDR3 nucleotides: TGTGCCAGCAGCTTGGATCCGGGACAGGGGTACTACGAGCAGTACTTC.

The chain couples TRBV20-1 to TRBJ2-1; the match to TRBD2 covers 8 bases. The CDR3 has 13 residues. Germline V gene data show CDR1 as DFQATT and CDR2 as SNEGSKA (reference sequence). Germline trimming cut 5 bases from V and 5 bases from J; bases unmatched to any gene: 5. This CDR3 is CSAGSGNNNEQFF. CDR3 coding DNA: TGCAGTGCTGGTAGCGGGAATAACAATGAGCAGTTCTTC.

This clonotype turned up a few times. The chain is built from TRBV27 and TRBJ2-3; D might be TRBD1 (5 bases). Germline V CDR1 and CDR2: MNHEY, SMNVEV (reference sequence). This CDR3 comprises 16 residues. V lost 2 bases and J lost 6, with 18 bases in between. CDR3 DNA: TGTGCCAGCAGTTTAAATGGGGCACTCCAAGGGGATACGCAGTATTTT. Protein sequence: CASSLNGALQGDTQYF.

V gene TRBV15 combines with J gene TRBJ2-6, with 10 bases matching TRBD1. CDR3 size: 19 residues. V lost 5 bases and J lost 1; bases outside the gene matches: 11. Germline assignment: CDR1 LNHNV and CDR2 YYDKDF (reference sequence). The CDR3 region is CATSGDRDRGVSGANVLTF. DNA for the CDR3: TGTGCCACCAGCGGGGACCGGGACAGGGGAGTTTCTGGGGCCAACGTCCTGACTTTC.